This T cell receptor beta chain was sequenced in a study of cytomegalovirus exposure and HLA in healthy donors. Though probably carrying unrecorded immune exposures, donors were nominally healthy at sampling. The PCR contained 60 Vbeta and 13 Jbeta primers. This table comes from immunoSEQ multiplex PCR, and its TCRdb copy is limited to in-frame clones, with some not included. The profile shows 200,000 to 250,000 clones, approximately 84% of them singletons. Trimming cost V 4 bases and J 6 bases, with 13 bases left between them. This CDR3 region has 13 residues. Germline CDR1 SQVTM, CDR2 ANQGSEA. Findings and limits, study-wide: The study found most TCR sequences rare, yet found some public TCRs in many donors.

Remarks on this clone: What it recognizes is unknown.

Sequencing used PBMCs. This chain connects TRBV29-1 to TRBJ2-1; the D gene is possibly TRBD2 (6 bases). The sequence derives from a woman aged 40 to 50 in good health and CMV-seronegative. DNA for the CDR3: TGCAGCGTTGGTGGCGGGGTGGGCAATGAGCAGTTCTTC. It encodes CSVGGGVGNEQFF.